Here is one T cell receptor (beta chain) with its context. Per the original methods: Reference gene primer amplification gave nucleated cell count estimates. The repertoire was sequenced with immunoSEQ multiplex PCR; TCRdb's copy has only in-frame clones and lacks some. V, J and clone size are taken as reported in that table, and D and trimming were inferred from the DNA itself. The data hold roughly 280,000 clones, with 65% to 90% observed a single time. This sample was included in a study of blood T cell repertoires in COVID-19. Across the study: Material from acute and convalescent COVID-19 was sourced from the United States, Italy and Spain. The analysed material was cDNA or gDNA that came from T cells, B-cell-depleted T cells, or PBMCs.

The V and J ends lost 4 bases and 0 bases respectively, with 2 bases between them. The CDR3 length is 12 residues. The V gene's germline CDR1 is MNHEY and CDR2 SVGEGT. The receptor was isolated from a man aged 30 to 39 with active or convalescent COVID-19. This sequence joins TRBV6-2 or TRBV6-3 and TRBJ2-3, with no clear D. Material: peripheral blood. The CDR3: CASSLSTDTQYF. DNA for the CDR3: TGTGCCAGCAGTTTAAGCACAGATACGCAGTATTTT.